These 15 T cell receptor beta chains were sequenced from one sample in a study of cytomegalovirus exposure and HLA in healthy donors. Primers: 60 Vbeta forward and 13 Jbeta reverse. Sequencing used immunoSEQ multiplex PCR; TCRdb keeps in-frame clones, though not all of them. The sample lists about 190,000 clones, more than 75% occurring once. Sample: PBMCs. The receptors were gathered from a woman between 45 and 65 years old in good health and CMV-seropositive.

The chain combines TRBV6-5 with TRBJ2-7; no clear D. V was cut by 5 bases and J by 4 bases, with 12 bases left in between. CDR3 size: 13 residues. Germline-derived CDR1 and CDR2 are MNHEY and SVGAGI. The CDR3 nucleotides read TGTGCCAGCAGTGTCCACATTCCTTACGAGCAGTACTTC. Its translation is CASSVHIPYEQYF.

The CDR3 protein is CASSLGQDYEQYF. Written as DNA, the CDR3 is TGTGCCAGCAGCTTGGGACAGGATTATGAGCAGTACTTC. The chain is built from TRBV11-2 and TRBJ2-7; 8 nucleotides match TRBD1. J was trimmed by 7 bases and V by 3 bases; bases with no gene match: 5. CDR1 is SGHAT, CDR2 FQNNGV, per germline. This CDR3 is built from 13 residues.

This chain links TRBV11-2 with TRBJ1-4; 7 bases line up with TRBD1. The CDR3 length is 16 residues. With 1 base clipped from V and 5 bases from J, the junction kept 7 bases outside the gene matches. Germline-derived CDR1 and CDR2 are SGHAT and FQNNGV. The CDR3 sequence is CASSLGGHRGNEKLFF. CDR3 bases: TGTGCCAGCAGCTTAGGGGGACACAGGGGAAATGAAAAACTGTTTTTT.

The chain is built from TRBV23-1 and TRBJ1-5, with 7 positions matching TRBD1. TRBV23-1 is an ORF for which the function is uncertain. CDR3 length: 18 amino acids. V lost 1 base to trimming and J lost 4 bases; unmatched junction nucleotides: 13. CDR3 nucleotides: TGCGCCAGCAGTCAATATACCGACAGGGTCTTCAGGAATCAGCCCCAGCATTTT. Its translation is CASSQYTDRVFRNQPQHF.

The chain recombines TRBV6-5 with TRBJ2-5; 7 bases fit TRBD1. J was trimmed by 2 bases and V by 0 bases; bases with no gene match: 3. Germline V gene sequence: CDR1 MNHEY, CDR2 SVGAGI. This CDR3 contains 15 residues. CDR3 nucleotide sequence: TGTGCCAGCAGTTACTCCGCGACAGGGCAAGAGACCCAGTACTTC. This encodes CASSYSATGQETQYF.

Worth noting for this clone: It may be a read error: a sequence one base away is much more abundant. V gene TRBV4-3 combines with J gene TRBJ2-3; TRBD1 agrees at 7 bases. The CDR3 runs to 16 residues. V gave up 4 bases and J gave up 0 bases; unmatched junction bases: 7. CDR1 is LGHNA and CDR2 is YSLEER in the germline V gene. The CDR3 coding sequence is TGCGCCAGCAGCCGAGGGGGCGACGCTAGCACAGATACGCAGTATTTT. Translated, it gives CASSRGGDASTDTQYF.

V is TRBV7-3 and J is TRBJ2-1; TRBD1 is a possible D gene (5 bases). Looked up from germline, CDR1 is SGHTA and CDR2 is FQGTGA. V was shortened by 3 bases and J by 7 bases, with 10 bases between the two germline ends. The CDR3 length is 13 residues. CDR3 residues: CASSLGPLNEQFF. In DNA, the CDR3 is TGTGCCAGCAGCTTGGGGCCTCTGAATGAGCAGTTCTTC.

V is TRBV5-1 and J is TRBJ2-2, with a possible D match to TRBD2 (5 bases). The CDR3 runs 15 residues. The germline V and J ends were trimmed by 0 bases and 3 bases, with 9 bases remaining between them. Germline V gene data show CDR1 as SGHRS and CDR2 as YFSETQ. The CDR3 region is CASSLGGQDTGELFF. The CDR3 region has the DNA TGCGCCAGCAGCTTGGGAGGGCAGGACACCGGGGAGCTGTTTTTT. The complete variable domain, with remaining parts taken from reference TRBV5-1 and TRBJ2-2, reads KAGVTQTPRYLIKTRGQQVTLSCSPISGHRSVSWYQQTPGQGLQFLFEYFSETQRNKGNFPGRFSGRQFSNSRSEMNVSTLELGDSALYLCASSLGGQDTGELFFGEGSRLTVL.

This sequence joins TRBV9 and TRBJ2-7; possibly TRBD2 for D (7 bases). The germline gives CDR1 SGDLS, CDR2 YYNGEE. This CDR3 has 15 amino acids. Trimming pared 1 base from V and 5 bases from J, leaving 16 bases between. This chain's CDR3 is CASSVRGASRDEQYF. CDR3 coding DNA: TGTGCCAGCAGCGTACGGGGGGCATCCCGGGACGAGCAGTACTTC.

The chain uses TRBV6-5 and TRBJ2-5; 11 nucleotides agree with TRBD2. The CDR3 consists of 15 residues. The germline gives CDR1 MNHEY, CDR2 SVGAGI. Unmatched junction bases numbered 8, after V lost 6 bases and J lost 5 bases. CDR3 in amino acids: CASSPGLAVGETQYF. As DNA, the CDR3 is TGTGCCAGCAGCCCGGGACTAGCGGTCGGTGAGACCCAGTACTTC.

The J gene is TRBJ2-3, the V gene TRBV25-1; 8 bases agree with TRBD2. Germline-derived CDR1 and CDR2 are MGHDK and SYGVNS. J lost 4 bases, V lost 5 bases, and 11 bases had no gene match. The CDR3 consists of 16 residues. For the CDR3, the DNA is TGTGCCAGCAGTCGGCCGTCGGGGGGGCAATCAGATACGCAGTATTTT. Protein product: CASSRPSGGQSDTQYF. The full variable domain, its missing parts supplied by reference TRBV25-1 and TRBJ2-3, is EADIYQTPRYLVIGTGKKITLECSQTMGHDKMYWYQQDPGMELHLIHYSYGVNSTEKGDLSSESTVSRIRTEHFPLTLESARPSHTSQYLCASSRPSGGQSDTQYFGPGTRLTVL.

The chain employs TRBV11-2 and TRBJ1-4, with D hard to call. V was trimmed by 5 bases and J by 0 bases, leaving 10 bases between them. Germline assignment: CDR1 SGHAT and CDR2 FQNNGV. There are 15 residues in the CDR3. The CDR3 bases are TGTGCCAGCAGCCCAGCCCAGGCAACTAATGAAAAACTGTTTTTT. Translated, it gives CASSPAQATNEKLFF.

This chain connects TRBV29-1 to TRBJ2-2, with D possibly matching TRBD1 (6 bases). V was cut by 6 bases and J by 3 bases, with 8 bases left in between. There are 12 residues in the CDR3. CDR1 and CDR2 (germline): SQVTM, ANQGSEA. The CDR3 DNA reads TGCAGCGTCGGACAGTACACCGGGGAGCTGTTTTTT. It codes for CSVGQYTGELFF.

The V and J genes are TRBV7-2 and TRBJ1-2; 7 bases fit TRBD1. The germline CDR1 and CDR2 sequences are SGHTA and FQGNSA. The junction had 5 bases not matched to a gene; V was cut back by 7 bases and J by 0 bases. The CDR3 sequence is 14 residues long. The CDR3 loop is CASNLDRPNYGYTF. DNA of the CDR3: TGTGCCAGCAACTTGGACAGGCCTAACTATGGCTACACCTTC.

J is TRBJ1-1 and V is TRBV10-3, with 9 bases identical to TRBD1. This CDR3 has 15 amino acids. Germline CDR1 is ENHRY and CDR2 is SYGVKD. Germline trimming cut 2 bases from V and 3 bases from J; bases unmatched to any gene: 4. CDR3 sequence reads: CAISEAGQGDTEAFF. The CDR3 DNA reads as TGTGCCATCAGTGAGGCGGGACAGGGTGACACTGAAGCTTTCTTT.